The 12 T cell receptor beta chains below all came from one sample that was sequenced in a study of cytomegalovirus exposure and HLA in healthy donors. It was with 60 Vbeta and 13 Jbeta primers that the PCR ran. This table comes from immunoSEQ multiplex PCR, and its TCRdb copy is limited to in-frame clones, with some not included. The sample has some 130,000 clones, roughly four fifths seen once. The specimen was PBMCs. Receptors were obtained from a young man in good health and CMV-seronegative.

The CDR3 spells CASSLVTSGDSQYF. The CDR3 DNA sequence: TGCGCCAGCAGCTTGGTCACTAGCGGGGATTCGCAGTACTTC. V and J are TRBV5-1 and TRBJ2-7; 10 nucleotides align to TRBD2. In germline, CDR1 is SGHRS, CDR2 YFSETQ. The CDR3 runs to 14 residues. Trimming cost V 0 bases and J 9 bases; bases outside gene matches: 6.

The V gene is TRBV5-6, the J gene TRBJ2-7; D perhaps matches TRBD1 (5 bases). Trimming left V 4 bases short and J 2 bases short, with 10 bases between. The CDR3 is 13 residues long. Germline assignment: CDR1 SGHDT and CDR2 YYEEEE. This chain's CDR3 is CASSPDNAYEQYF. The CDR3 DNA sequence: TGTGCCAGCAGCCCGGACAATGCCTACGAGCAGTACTTC.

The chain recombines TRBV20-1 with TRBJ2-7; D remains ambiguous. This CDR3 is built from 11 residues. V lost 8 bases and J lost 3, with 11 bases in between. Per the germline V gene, CDR1 is DFQATT and CDR2 is SNEGSKA (reference sequence). The CDR3 spells CSLGRSYEQYF. The CDR3 region has the DNA TGCAGTCTAGGCAGAAGCTACGAGCAGTACTTC.

The chain recombines TRBV9 with TRBJ2-7; 11 bases align to TRBD1. Germline V gives CDR1 SGDLS, CDR2 YYNGEE. The V and J ends lost 0 bases and 5 bases, in that order; junction bases with no gene match: 10. CDR3 length equals 17 residues. CDR3 in amino acids: CASSVGLVGTGGNEQYF. CDR3 in DNA: TGTGCCAGCAGCGTAGGGTTGGTCGGGACAGGGGGTAACGAGCAGTACTTC. Using reference TRBV9 and TRBJ2-7 for the parts outside the CDR3, the full variable domain is DSGVTQTPKHLITATGQRVTLRCSPRSGDLSVYWYQQSLDQGLQFLIQYYNGEERAKGNILERFSAQQFPDLHSELNLSSLELGDSALYFCASSVGLVGTGGNEQYFGPGTRLTVT.

This sequence joins TRBV15 and TRBJ1-5; TRBD1 is a possible D gene (5 bases). The ends were cut back, 1 base at V and 7 bases at J, with 11 bases in the middle. Per germline, CDR1 LNHNV and CDR2 YYDKDF (reference sequence). The CDR3 consists of 14 residues. CDR3 region: CATSRGGGSQPQHF. CDR3 bases: TGTGCCACCAGCAGAGGGGGGGGTTCACAGCCCCAGCATTTT.

The CDR3 bases are TGTGCCTGGAGAGGTCTAAGGGGCAGGGGATACGAGCAGTACTTC. Its protein product is CAWRGLRGRGYEQYF. J is TRBJ2-5 and V is TRBV30; the D gene is possibly TRBD1 (6 bases). The J call is in doubt because the DNA end fits TRBJ2-7 better. The length of the CDR3 is 15 residues. CDR1 is GTSNPN, CDR2 SVGIG, per germline (reference sequence).

The CDR3 sequence is CASRAGTGGKGYGYTF. The DNA of the CDR3 is TGTGCCAGCAGGGCGGGGACAGGGGGCAAAGGCTATGGCTACACCTTC. The chain couples TRBV2 to TRBJ1-2; 12 bases map to TRBD1. CDR3 length: 16 residues. CDR1 is SNHLY and CDR2 is FYNNEI in the germline V gene. V dropped 6 bases and J dropped 4; count of bases not matched to a gene: 9.

V usage is TRBV9 and J usage is TRBJ2-5, with TRBD2 matching over 12 bases. Germline-derived CDR1 and CDR2 are SGDLS and YYNGEE. The CDR3 has 15 residues. Unmatched junction bases numbered 2, after V lost 0 bases and J lost 5 bases. The CDR3 loop reads CASSVGLAGEETQYF. CDR3 nucleotides: TGTGCCAGCAGCGTAGGACTAGCGGGGGAGGAGACCCAGTACTTC.

This clone showed up just a few times. This rearrangement joins TRBV15 to TRBJ1-1; no reliable D call. Germline CDR1 LNHNV, CDR2 YYDKDF (reference sequence). Trimming removed 0 bases from V and 7 bases from J, with 18 bases in between. This CDR3 is built from 16 residues. CDR3 coding DNA: TGTGCCACCAGCAGAGATACTGGGCAGCAAAGATATGAAGCTTTCTTT. It encodes CATSRDTGQQRYEAFF.

The CDR3 sequence is CASGLSGGNEQFF. As DNA, the CDR3 is TGTGCTAGTGGTTTGTCAGGGGGGAATGAGCAGTTCTTC. The chain recombines TRBV12-5 with TRBJ2-1, with D maybe TRBD1 (7 bases). Trimming pared 2 bases from V and 7 bases from J, leaving 9 bases between. From germline, CDR1 is LGHNT and CDR2 FRNRAP. The CDR3 runs 13 residues.

In its sample, this clone was seen a few times. The J gene is TRBJ2-5, the V gene TRBV27; D might be TRBD2 (5 bases). The J call could be wrong; TRBJ2-7 is a better fit for the DNA end. Germline loops: CDR1 MNHEY, CDR2 SMNVEV (reference sequence). There are 15 residues in the CDR3. CDR3 in amino acids: CASSYSSSGLYEQYF. The DNA of the CDR3 is TGTGCCAGCAGTTACAGTTCCTCCGGACTTTACGAGCAGTACTTC.

The J gene is TRBJ2-7, the V gene TRBV4-3; the D gene is possibly TRBD1 (5 bases). Germline CDR1 reads LGHNA; CDR2 reads YSLEER. V gave up 0 bases and J gave up 5 bases, with 17 bases separating them. The CDR3 totals 16 residues. CDR3 bases: TGCGCCAGCAGCCAAGATTGGCAACAGGTGGTGAACGAGCAGTACTTC. It translates to CASSQDWQQVVNEQYF.